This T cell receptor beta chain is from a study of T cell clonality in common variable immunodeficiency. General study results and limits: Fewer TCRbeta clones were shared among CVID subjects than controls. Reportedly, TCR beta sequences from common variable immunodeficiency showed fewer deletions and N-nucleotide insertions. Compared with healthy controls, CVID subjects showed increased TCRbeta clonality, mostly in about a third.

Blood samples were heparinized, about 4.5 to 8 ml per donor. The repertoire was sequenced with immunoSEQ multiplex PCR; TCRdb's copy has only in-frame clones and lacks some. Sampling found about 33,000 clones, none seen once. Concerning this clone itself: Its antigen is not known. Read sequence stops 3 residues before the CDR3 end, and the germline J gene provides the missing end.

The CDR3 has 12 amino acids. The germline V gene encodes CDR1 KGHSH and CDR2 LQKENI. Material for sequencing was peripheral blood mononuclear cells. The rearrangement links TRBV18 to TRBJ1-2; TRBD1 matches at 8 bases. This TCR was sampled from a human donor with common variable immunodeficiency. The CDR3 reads CASATDRVGYTF. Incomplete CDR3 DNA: TGTGCCAGCGCAACGGACAGGGTGGGC.